Listed below are T cell receptor beta chains from one sample, sequenced in a study of blood T cells in healthy people across ages. TCRdb used MiXCR to reprocess the 5' RACE reads, holding one entry per CDR3 protein. The data hold around 870,000 distinct CDR3 sequences, with under 30% observed a single time. The sequenced material came from blood. These receptors were obtained from a woman over 75 in good health. Both conserved end residues are part of each CDR3. D genes are given only for firm matches. A clone size is listed for some rows: how often the clone was seen (once, few, many), or a class if it is expanded.

d_call: TRBD1
j_call: TRBJ1-5
v_call: TRBV6-2/TRBV6-3
clone_size: -
cdr3_aa: CASSWTGGYRNQPQHF
cdr3_nt: TGTGCCAGCAGTTGGACAGGGGGGTATAGGAATCAGCCCCAGCATTTT

d_call: TRBD2
j_call: TRBJ2-3
v_call: TRBV12-3/TRBV12-4
clone_size: -
cdr3_aa: CASSLRALAGGPDTPYF
cdr3_nt: TGTGCCAGCAGTTTAAGGGCACTAGCGGGGGGACCAGATACGCCGTATTTT

d_call: TRBD2
j_call: TRBJ2-5
v_call: TRBV6-1
clone_size: many
cdr3_aa: CASSLTLGAGGPRDQYF
cdr3_nt: TGTGCCAGCAGTCTGACCCTCGGAGCGGGGGGACCCCGTGACCAGTACTTC

d_call: -
j_call: TRBJ2-3
v_call: TRBV5-1
clone_size: many
cdr3_aa: CASSLGGFTDTQYF
cdr3_nt: TGCGCCAGCAGCTTGGGAGGGTTCACAGATACGCAGTATTTT

d_call: -
j_call: TRBJ2-3
v_call: TRBV6-2/TRBV6-3
clone_size: few
cdr3_aa: CASSYPLNSGGKYTDTQYF
cdr3_nt: TGTGCCAGCAGTTACCCTTTGAATAGCGGAGGCAAATACACAGATACGCAGTATTTT

d_call: -
j_call: TRBJ2-1
v_call: TRBV7-2
clone_size: -
cdr3_aa: CASSYGHGRQETQFF
cdr3_nt: TGTGCCAGCAGCTACGGCCACGGGAGACAAGAGACCCAGTTCTTC

d_call: TRBD1
j_call: TRBJ2-7
v_call: TRBV7-2
clone_size: -
cdr3_aa: CASSSRSGTGAYEQDF
cdr3_nt: TGTGCCAGCAGCTCCCGGTCCGGGACAGGGGCCTACGAGCAGGACTTC

d_call: TRBD1
j_call: TRBJ2-2
v_call: TRBV2
clone_size: -
cdr3_aa: CASSRGQGYTGELFF
cdr3_nt: TGTGCCAGCAGTCGAGGACAGGGGTACACCGGGGAGCTGTTTTTT

d_call: TRBD1
j_call: TRBJ2-5
v_call: TRBV27
clone_size: many
cdr3_aa: CASRGRGRTETQYF
cdr3_nt: TGTGCCAGCAGGGGCAGGGGGCGCACGGAGACCCAGTACTTC

d_call: -
j_call: TRBJ1-6
v_call: TRBV20-1
clone_size: -
cdr3_aa: CSARRDGANSPLHF
cdr3_nt: TGCAGTGCTAGAAGGGACGGCGCCAATTCACCCCTCCACTTT

d_call: -
j_call: TRBJ1-1
v_call: TRBV10-3
clone_size: many
cdr3_aa: CAISPTAGGSTEAFF
cdr3_nt: TGTGCCATCAGCCCGACAGCTGGAGGTTCGACTGAAGCTTTCTTT

d_call: -
j_call: TRBJ2-1
v_call: TRBV4-3
clone_size: -
cdr3_aa: CASSQDGGHSNEQFF
cdr3_nt: TGCGCCAGCAGCCAAGATGGAGGGCATAGCAATGAGCAGTTCTTC

d_call: -
j_call: TRBJ2-3
v_call: TRBV7-2
clone_size: -
cdr3_aa: CAGSFRTGSTDTQYF
cdr3_nt: TGTGCCGGCAGCTTCCGGACTGGGAGCACAGATACGCAGTATTTT

d_call: TRBD1
j_call: TRBJ2-2
v_call: TRBV6-2/TRBV6-3
clone_size: -
cdr3_aa: CASSYRGQNTGELFF
cdr3_nt: TGTGCCAGCAGTTACAGGGGGCAGAACACCGGGGAGCTGTTTTTT

d_call: TRBD2
j_call: TRBJ2-2
v_call: TRBV4-2
clone_size: -
cdr3_aa: CASSQRTSPGELFF
cdr3_nt: TGTGCCAGCAGCCAGAGGACTAGTCCCGGGGAGCTGTTTTTT

d_call: TRBD1
j_call: TRBJ2-1
v_call: TRBV11-2
clone_size: many
cdr3_aa: CASSYNLRQDRRRSYNEQFF
cdr3_nt: TGTGCCAGCAGCTATAACCTACGACAGGACAGGCGGCGGTCCTACAATGAGCAGTTCTTC

d_call: -
j_call: TRBJ2-1
v_call: TRBV4-1
clone_size: -
cdr3_aa: CVSSQGRVGGSSYSEQFF
cdr3_nt: TGCGTCAGCAGCCAAGGGAGAGTGGGGGGAAGCTCCTACAGTGAGCAGTTCTTC

d_call: -
j_call: TRBJ1-1
v_call: TRBV27
clone_size: few
cdr3_aa: CAFRGGRTEAFF
cdr3_nt: TGTGCCTTCCGCGGGGGGAGGACTGAAGCTTTCTTT

d_call: TRBD1
j_call: TRBJ2-7
v_call: TRBV28
clone_size: -
cdr3_aa: CASRKSGTVGYEQYF
cdr3_nt: TGTGCCAGCAGGAAATCCGGGACAGTGGGCTACGAGCAGTACTTC

d_call: -
j_call: TRBJ2-2
v_call: TRBV7-2
clone_size: -
cdr3_aa: CASRDNTGELFF
cdr3_nt: TGTGCCAGCAGGGACAACACCGGGGAGCTGTTTTTT

d_call: -
j_call: TRBJ1-1
v_call: TRBV5-1
clone_size: many
cdr3_aa: CASSLGPGKGAFF
cdr3_nt: TGCGCCAGCAGCTTGGGCCCGGGTAAAGGAGCTTTCTTT

d_call: -
j_call: TRBJ1-2
v_call: TRBV15
clone_size: many
cdr3_aa: CATSRGLSGGYTF
cdr3_nt: TGTGCCACCAGCAGAGGGCTGAGTGGCGGCTACACCTTC

d_call: -
j_call: TRBJ2-3
v_call: TRBV5-1
clone_size: few
cdr3_aa: CASSLGGVIGTDTQYF
cdr3_nt: TGCGCCAGCAGCTTGGGAGGGGTAATCGGAACAGATACGCAGTATTTT

d_call: -
j_call: TRBJ2-3
v_call: TRBV24-1
clone_size: -
cdr3_aa: CAASDLAGRGTDTQYF
cdr3_nt: TGTGCCGCCAGTGATTTGGCGGGGCGGGGTACAGATACGCAGTATTTT

d_call: -
j_call: TRBJ2-7
v_call: TRBV6-1
clone_size: -
cdr3_aa: CASSEVRPVEYF
cdr3_nt: TGTGCCAGCAGTGAAGTACGTCCAGTGGAGTACTTC

d_call: TRBD1
j_call: TRBJ1-5
v_call: TRBV6-6
clone_size: many
cdr3_aa: CASSPTGTGVGQPQHF
cdr3_nt: TGTGCCAGCAGTCCAACCGGGACAGGGGTAGGCCAGCCCCAGCATTTT

d_call: TRBD2
j_call: TRBJ2-1
v_call: TRBV11-2
clone_size: many
cdr3_aa: CASSLGGGAPLFF
cdr3_nt: TGTGCCAGCAGCTTAGGCGGGGGGGCCCCTTTGTTCTTC

d_call: -
j_call: TRBJ1-5
v_call: TRBV2
clone_size: few
cdr3_aa: CASSEYRENSNQPQHF
cdr3_nt: TGTGCCAGCAGTGAGTACAGGGAAAATAGCAATCAGCCCCAGCATTTT

d_call: TRBD2
j_call: TRBJ2-1
v_call: TRBV6-2/TRBV6-3
clone_size: many
cdr3_aa: CASSYLAGGRDEQFF
cdr3_nt: TGTGCCAGCAGTTACCTTGCGGGGGGGCGCGATGAGCAGTTCTTC

d_call: -
j_call: TRBJ2-5
v_call: TRBV12-3/TRBV12-4
clone_size: many
cdr3_aa: CASSPGGSLAQYF
cdr3_nt: TGTGCCAGCAGCCCCGGGGGATCCTTGGCCCAGTACTTC

d_call: -
j_call: TRBJ1-1
v_call: TRBV6-6
clone_size: many
cdr3_aa: CASSTPTWEAFF
cdr3_nt: TGTGCCAGCAGTACCCCGACGTGGGAAGCTTTCTTT

d_call: TRBD1
j_call: TRBJ1-1
v_call: TRBV24-1
clone_size: -
cdr3_aa: CATSQGDRTEAFF
cdr3_nt: TGTGCCACCAGCCAGGGGGATCGGACTGAAGCTTTCTTT

d_call: TRBD1
j_call: TRBJ1-1
v_call: TRBV20-1
clone_size: -
cdr3_aa: CSASRTGVEAFF
cdr3_nt: TGCAGTGCTAGTAGGACAGGGGTCGAAGCTTTCTTT

d_call: -
j_call: TRBJ2-7
v_call: TRBV6-5
clone_size: many
cdr3_aa: CASSYSLRVGEYEQYF
cdr3_nt: TGTGCCAGCAGTTACTCTCTTAGGGTGGGGGAATACGAGCAGTACTTC

d_call: TRBD2
j_call: TRBJ2-1
v_call: TRBV5-1
clone_size: many
cdr3_aa: CASSLTAGGLNEQFF
cdr3_nt: TGCGCCAGCAGCTTAACGGCGGGGGGGCTCAATGAGCAGTTCTTC

d_call: TRBD2
j_call: TRBJ2-3
v_call: TRBV6-2/TRBV6-3
clone_size: many
cdr3_aa: CASSYVLAGMNTQYF
cdr3_nt: TGTGCCAGCAGTTACGTACTAGCGGGGATGAATACGCAGTATTTT

d_call: -
j_call: TRBJ2-5
v_call: TRBV25-1
clone_size: -
cdr3_aa: CASSEVGGREKRFFGSGTQYF
cdr3_nt: -

d_call: -
j_call: TRBJ2-5
v_call: TRBV12-3/TRBV12-4
clone_size: -
cdr3_aa: CASSLRLPYEETQYF
cdr3_nt: TGTGCCAGCAGTTTGCGACTCCCCTACGAGGAGACCCAGTACTTC

d_call: TRBD1
j_call: TRBJ1-1
v_call: TRBV7-9
clone_size: few
cdr3_aa: CASSLLQGGSETFF
cdr3_nt: TGTGCCAGCAGCTTATTACAGGGGGGTTCTGAAACTTTCTTT

d_call: -
j_call: TRBJ1-4
v_call: TRBV29-1
clone_size: many
cdr3_aa: CSVVPEGEKLFF
cdr3_nt: TGCAGCGTTGTTCCTGAGGGTGAAAAACTGTTTTTT

d_call: -
j_call: TRBJ1-2
v_call: TRBV29-1
clone_size: many
cdr3_aa: CSVPTGDSHGYTF
cdr3_nt: TGCAGCGTCCCCACGGGGGATTCGCATGGCTACACCTTC

d_call: TRBD1
j_call: TRBJ1-2
v_call: TRBV7-2
clone_size: many
cdr3_aa: CASSPTGANYGYTF
cdr3_nt: TGTGCCAGCAGTCCTACAGGGGCTAACTATGGCTACACCTTC

d_call: -
j_call: TRBJ1-2
v_call: TRBV6-2/TRBV6-3
clone_size: -
cdr3_aa: CASRSGRGYTF
cdr3_nt: TGTGCCAGCAGATCAGGTCGCGGCTACACCTTC

d_call: -
j_call: TRBJ2-1
v_call: TRBV2
clone_size: -
cdr3_aa: CASSTTGTVYNEQFF
cdr3_nt: TGTGCCAGCAGTACAACCGGGACGGTCTACAATGAGCAGTTCTTC

d_call: -
j_call: TRBJ1-1
v_call: TRBV7-8
clone_size: few
cdr3_aa: CASSLLGALNTEAFF
cdr3_nt: TGTGCCAGCAGCTTACTCGGGGCCTTGAACACTGAAGCTTTCTTT

d_call: TRBD2
j_call: TRBJ2-5
v_call: TRBV2
clone_size: many
cdr3_aa: CASSAQSGGEETQYF
cdr3_nt: TGTGCCAGCAGTGCCCAAAGCGGGGGGGAAGAGACCCAGTACTTC

d_call: TRBD1
j_call: TRBJ1-3
v_call: TRBV7-9
clone_size: -
cdr3_aa: CASSPPSTGARNTIYF
cdr3_nt: TGTGCCAGCAGCCCCCCCTCGACAGGGGCCCGAAACACCATATATTTT

d_call: -
j_call: TRBJ1-2
v_call: TRBV24-1
clone_size: many
cdr3_aa: CATSDSSRYGYTF
cdr3_nt: TGTGCCACCAGTGATTCTTCACGCTATGGCTACACCTTC

d_call: -
j_call: TRBJ1-2
v_call: TRBV10-3
clone_size: many
cdr3_aa: CAISPQSGSYGYTF
cdr3_nt: TGTGCCATCAGTCCCCAGAGTGGCAGCTATGGCTACACCTTC

d_call: -
j_call: TRBJ1-5
v_call: TRBV7-2
clone_size: many
cdr3_aa: CASSLGSISNQPQHF
cdr3_nt: TGTGCCAGCAGCTTAGGCAGCATTTCCAATCAGCCCCAGCATTTT

d_call: -
j_call: TRBJ1-5
v_call: TRBV29-1
clone_size: many
cdr3_aa: CSVGEGRNQPQHF
cdr3_nt: TGCAGCGTTGGCGAGGGACGAAATCAGCCCCAGCATTTT

d_call: -
j_call: TRBJ2-5
v_call: TRBV5-1
clone_size: few
cdr3_aa: CASSFQIEETQYF
cdr3_nt: TGCGCCAGCAGCTTCCAGATAGAGGAGACCCAGTACTTC

d_call: TRBD1
j_call: TRBJ1-6
v_call: TRBV6-5
clone_size: few
cdr3_aa: CASSYRDSANSPLHF
cdr3_nt: TGTGCCAGCAGCTACCGGGACAGCGCCAATTCACCCCTCCACTTT

d_call: TRBD1
j_call: TRBJ1-2
v_call: TRBV5-5
clone_size: -
cdr3_aa: CASSLGQGLGYGYTF
cdr3_nt: TGTGCCAGCAGCTTGGGACAGGGGTTAGGCTATGGCTACACCTTC

d_call: TRBD1
j_call: TRBJ2-1
v_call: TRBV20-1
clone_size: many
cdr3_aa: CSAGGQGHNEQFF
cdr3_nt: TGCAGTGCTGGGGGACAGGGCCACAATGAGCAGTTCTTC

d_call: TRBD1
j_call: TRBJ2-7
v_call: TRBV16
clone_size: few
cdr3_aa: CASSRTGTPYEQYF
cdr3_nt: TGTGCCAGCAGCCGGACAGGAACTCCTTACGAGCAGTACTTC

d_call: -
j_call: TRBJ2-1
v_call: TRBV7-2
clone_size: many
cdr3_aa: CASSLDYNEQFF
cdr3_nt: TGTGCCAGCAGCTTAGACTACAATGAGCAGTTCTTC

d_call: TRBD2
j_call: TRBJ2-1
v_call: TRBV4-3
clone_size: many
cdr3_aa: CASSQSCTGGLAGAAYNEQFF
cdr3_nt: TGCGCCAGCAGCCAATCTTGTACGGGGGGACTAGCGGGGGCCGCCTACAATGAGCAGTTCTTC

d_call: TRBD1
j_call: TRBJ1-3
v_call: TRBV7-9
clone_size: -
cdr3_aa: CASSSQGQTTSGNTIYF
cdr3_nt: TGTGCCAGCAGTTCACAGGGACAGACGACATCTGGAAACACCATATATTTT